These T cell receptor beta chains were read from a single sample in a study of a mutant IDH1 vaccine in newly diagnosed glioma. Assay: immunoSEQ multiplex PCR; the TCRdb copy retains only in-frame clones and omits some. The data hold roughly 52,000 clones, with around four fifths observed a single time. These receptors lack a known antigen. Sequences were derived from PBMCs, sampled from a glioma patient whose treatment included an IDH1 peptide vaccine. The receptors shown here come from a woman under 30 with glioma. Each CDR3 is given with its conserved first and last residue. D genes are given only for firm matches. For some rows the clone size is stated as once, few or many, or as a class when expanded; others skip it.

TRBV7-9	NA	TRBJ2-5	TRBD1	TGTGCCAGCAGCTTAGACAAAACAGGGGGAGAGACCCAGTACTTC	CASSLDKTGGETQYF
TRBV4-1	NA	TRBJ1-2	NA	TGCGCCAGCAGCCAAGGAGGCAGGGTGTTAAGTGGCTACACCTTC	CASSQGGRVLSGYTF
TRBV9	NA	TRBJ2-2	NA	TGTGCCAGCAGCGTCTCGGGCAGGGGTCCGGTCGGGGAGCTGTTTTTT	CASSVSGRGPVGELFF
TRBV27	NA	TRBJ2-1	TRBD2	TGTGCCAGCAGTTTAGCTTCTAGCGGGGTCTACAATGAGCAGTTCTTC	CASSLASSGVYNEQFF
TRBV29-1	NA	TRBJ1-3	NA	TGCAGCGTTGGGACAGACTTTCCCTCTGGAAACACCATATATTTT	CSVGTDFPSGNTIYF
TRBV10-2	NA	TRBJ2-7	TRBD2	TGCGCCAGCAGTGAGTTTGGGACTAGCGGAACCTACGAGCAGTACTTC	CASSEFGTSGTYEQYF
TRBV9	NA	TRBJ2-7	NA	TGTGCCAGCAGCGCTTTTTACGGGCACGAGCAGTACTTC	CASSAFYGHEQYF
TRBV18	NA	TRBJ2-4	NA	TGTGCCAGCTCGGACCTAGCCAAAAACATTCAGTACTTC	CASSDLAKNIQYF
TRBV13	NA	TRBJ2-3	NA	TGTGCCAGCAGTGGCCCTCAATGGGGAGAAGGCACAGATACGCAGTATTTT	CASSGPQWGEGTDTQYF
TRBV19	NA	TRBJ1-5	NA	TGTGCCAGCAACCAAGCCCTAGGGCGTAGCAATCAGCCCCAGCATTTT	CASNQALGRSNQPQHF
TRBV21-1	once	TRBJ1-4	NA	TGTGCCAGCCCACTCATAAGGGACAGGAGTGAAAAACTGTTTTTT	CASPLIRDRSEKLFF
TRBV19	NA	TRBJ1-5	TRBD1	TGTGCCAGTAGTCAGGGGGGACAGGGTGGTCAGCCCCAGCATTTT	CASSQGGQGGQPQHF
TRBV18	NA	TRBJ2-5	NA	TGTGCCAGCTCACCAAAGGGGGGCGGTGAGACCCAGTACTTC	CASSPKGGGETQYF
TRBV7-8	NA	TRBJ2-1	TRBD2	TGTGCCAGCAGCTTAGGCAGCGGGAGTGTGGATGAGCAGTTCTTC	CASSLGSGSVDEQFF
TRBV4-1	NA	TRBJ2-5	NA	TGCGCCAGCAGCCAAAAAGAGGAAGAGACCCAGTACTTC	CASSQKEEETQYF
TRBV19	NA	TRBJ1-5	NA	TGTGCCAGTAGTACCCTGACAGTTTATAGCAATCAGCCCCAGCATTTT	CASSTLTVYSNQPQHF